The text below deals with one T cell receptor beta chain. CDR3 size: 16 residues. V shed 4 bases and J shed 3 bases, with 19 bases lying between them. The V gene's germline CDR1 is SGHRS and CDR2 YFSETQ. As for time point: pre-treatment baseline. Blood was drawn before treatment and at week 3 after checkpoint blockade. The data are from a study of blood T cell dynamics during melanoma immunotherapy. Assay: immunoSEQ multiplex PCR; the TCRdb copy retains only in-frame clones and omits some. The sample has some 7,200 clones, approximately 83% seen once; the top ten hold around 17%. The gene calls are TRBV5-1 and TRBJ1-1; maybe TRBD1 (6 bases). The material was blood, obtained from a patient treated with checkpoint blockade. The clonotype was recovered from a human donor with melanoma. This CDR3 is CASSPNLRGGDTEAFF. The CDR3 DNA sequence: TGCGCCAGCAGCCCCAATCTCAGGGGAGGAGACACTGAAGCTTTCTTT.